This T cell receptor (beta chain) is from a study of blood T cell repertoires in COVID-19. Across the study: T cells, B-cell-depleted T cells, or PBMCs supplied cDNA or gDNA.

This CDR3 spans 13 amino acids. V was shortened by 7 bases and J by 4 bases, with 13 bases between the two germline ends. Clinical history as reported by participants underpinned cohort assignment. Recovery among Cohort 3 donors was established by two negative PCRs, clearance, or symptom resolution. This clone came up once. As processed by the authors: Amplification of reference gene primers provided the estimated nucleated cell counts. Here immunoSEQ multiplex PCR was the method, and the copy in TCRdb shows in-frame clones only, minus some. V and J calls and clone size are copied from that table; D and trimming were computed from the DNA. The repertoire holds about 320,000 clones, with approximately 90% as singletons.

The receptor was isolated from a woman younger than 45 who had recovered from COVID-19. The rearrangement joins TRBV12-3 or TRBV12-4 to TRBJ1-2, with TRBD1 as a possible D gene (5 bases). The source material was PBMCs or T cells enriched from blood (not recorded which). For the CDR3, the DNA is TGTGCCAGCACCTCGACAGCCATCTATGGCTACACCTTC. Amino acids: CASTSTAIYGYTF.